This passage covers 2 T cell receptor beta chains from one sample sequenced in a study of T-cell reconstitution after alpha-beta-depleted transplantation in children. A TCRbeta library incorporating unique molecular identifiers was prepared. MiXCR, run by TCRdb on the PCR reads, gives a single entry per CDR3 protein. Altogether under 850,000 distinct CDR3 sequences are present, about an eighth being singletons, with the ten largest covering approximately 0.8%. The sample here was PBMCs, taken before TCRalphabeta/CD19-depleted stem cell transplant. The source is a girl aged 2 to 10 with congenital amegakaryocytic thrombocytopenia, due to receive a stem cell transplant.

This clonotype was counted only a few times. This chain links TRBV29-1 with TRBJ2-3; 7 positions agree with TRBD1. The CDR3 runs 14 residues. Germline lookup yields CDR1 SQVTM and CDR2 ANQGSEA. V gave up 4 bases and J gave up 5 bases; unmatched junction bases: 9. The CDR3 coding sequence is TGCAGCGTTGTTAGTCAGGGGGTGGGAGATACGCAGTATTTT. This translates into CSVVSQGVGDTQYF.

The chain couples TRBV20-1 to TRBJ1-1; D unresolved. From germline, CDR1 is DFQATT and CDR2 SNEGSKA (reference sequence). This CDR3 is built from 13 residues. V was clipped by 5 bases and J by 3 bases, with 13 bases between them. The CDR3 loop reads CSAPSLEDTEAFF. The CDR3 DNA reads TGCAGTGCTCCAAGTCTAGAGGACACTGAAGCTTTCTTT.